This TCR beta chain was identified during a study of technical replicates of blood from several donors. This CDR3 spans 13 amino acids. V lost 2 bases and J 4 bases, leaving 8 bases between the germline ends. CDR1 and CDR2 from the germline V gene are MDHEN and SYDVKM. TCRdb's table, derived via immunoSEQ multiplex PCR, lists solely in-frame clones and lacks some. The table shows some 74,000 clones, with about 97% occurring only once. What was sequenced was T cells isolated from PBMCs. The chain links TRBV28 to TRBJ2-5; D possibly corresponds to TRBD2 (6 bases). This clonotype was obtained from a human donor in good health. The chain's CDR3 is CASSLRGTETQYF. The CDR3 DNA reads TGTGCCAGCAGTTTACGGGGGACAGAGACCCAGTACTTC.